Below are 32 T cell receptor beta chains sequenced from a single sample in a study of cytomegalovirus exposure and HLA in healthy donors. The PCR made use of 60 Vbeta and 13 Jbeta primers. Produced via immunoSEQ multiplex PCR; TCRdb's table is partial and in-frame only. The data show about 160,000 clones, 70% to 75% seen once. The sequencing input was PBMCs. Receptors originate from a man younger than 35 in good health and CMV-seropositive.

The rearrangement uses TRBV6-5 and TRBJ2-4; D is perhaps TRBD1 (5 bases). The CDR3 has 16 residues. In germline, CDR1 is MNHEY, CDR2 SVGAGI. V gave up 2 bases and J gave up 0 bases, with 11 bases separating them. The CDR3 region has the DNA TGTGCCAGCAGTTACGACAGACTGTCAGCCAAAAACATTCAGTACTTC. Translating it yields CASSYDRLSAKNIQYF.

This clone was picked up one time. V gene TRBV5-6 combines with J gene TRBJ1-2; 7 bases match TRBD1. This CDR3 spans 16 amino acids. In germline, CDR1 is SGHDT, CDR2 YYEEEE. With V trimmed by 4 bases and J by 2 bases, 11 bases remained unmatched. CDR3 nucleotide sequence: TGTGCCAGCAGCCGACAGGGCCCCGGGCTCAACTATGGCTACACCTTC. Protein: CASSRQGPGLNYGYTF.

CDR3 in amino acids: CASSLGGIGNTIYF. CDR3 DNA sequence: TGTGCCAGCAGCTTAGGAGGGATCGGAAACACCATATATTTT. This chain connects TRBV7-2 to TRBJ1-3, with unresolved D. The CDR3 runs 14 residues. Trimming pared 1 base from V and 4 bases from J, leaving 8 bases between. Germline CDR1 is SGHTA and CDR2 is FQGNSA.

CDR3 residues: CAWSEPRNSPLHF. CDR3 coding DNA: TGTGCCTGGAGTGAGCCGCGAAATTCACCCCTCCACTTT. The chain employs TRBV30 and TRBJ1-6; D unresolved. Trimming took 1 base from V and 7 from J, leaving 8 bases between them. CDR1 GTSNPN and CDR2 SVGIG come from the germline V gene (reference sequence). This CDR3 has 13 amino acids.

This clone was recorded a few times. V is TRBV5-4 and J is TRBJ2-1, with 10 bases fitting TRBD2. With 5 bases clipped from V and 2 bases from J, the junction kept 4 bases outside the gene matches. This CDR3 has 15 amino acids. Germline CDR1 and CDR2: SGHNT and YYREEE (reference sequence). CDR3 sequence: CASSISGGAYNEQFF. CDR3 nucleotide sequence: TGTGCCAGCAGTATAAGCGGGGGGGCCTACAATGAGCAGTTCTTC.

This clone has only one observation. J is TRBJ2-2 and V is TRBV2; 9 nucleotides match TRBD2. The J segment lost 6 bases and the V segment lost 10 bases, leaving 9 bases of the junction unmatched. Germline V CDR1 and CDR2: SNHLY, FYNNEI. The CDR3 runs 14 residues. The CDR3 region has the DNA TGTGCCACCCGGAAGGCTAGCGGGGCCGGGGAGCTGTTTTTT. It encodes CATRKASGAGELFF.

The chain recombines TRBV14 with TRBJ2-1; 9 bases map to TRBD2. The CDR3 sequence is 12 residues long. With 1 base clipped from V and 13 bases from J, the junction kept 2 bases outside the gene matches. Per germline, CDR1 SGHDN and CDR2 FVKESK. Here the CDR3 reads CASSQAGTSQFF. The CDR3 nucleotides read TGTGCCAGCAGCCAAGCCGGGACTAGCCAGTTCTTC.

The chain recombines TRBV28 with TRBJ2-7; D could derive from TRBD1 or TRBD2 (6 bases each). Trimming removed 4 bases at V and 7 bases at J, with 20 bases between. This CDR3 spans 15 amino acids. Germline V lookup: CDR1 MDHEN, CDR2 SYDVKM. CDR3 in DNA: TGTGCCAGCAGTTCTCTGGGACACCTGGCGGGGGAGCAGTACGTC. It encodes CASSSLGHLAGEQYV.

This chain connects TRBV18 to TRBJ2-3; TRBD1 aligns across 9 bases. J was trimmed by 0 bases and V by 3 bases; bases with no gene match: 4. The CDR3 is 16 residues long. Germline assignment: CDR1 KGHSH and CDR2 LQKENI. CDR3 loop: CASSPGDRASTDTQYF. As DNA, the CDR3 is TGTGCCAGCTCACCGGGGGACAGGGCTAGCACAGATACGCAGTATTTT. The full variable domain, completed using reference TRBV18 and TRBJ2-3, is NAGVMQNPRHLVRRRGQEARLRCSPMKGHSHVYWYRQLPEEGLKFMVYLQKENIIDESGMPKERFSAEFPKEGPSILRIQQVVRGDSAAYFCASSPGDRASTDTQYFGPGTRLTVL.

The chain's CDR3 is CASSQPGTGTEQFF. As DNA, the CDR3 is TGCGCCAGCAGCCAGCCCGGGACAGGGACTGAGCAGTTCTTC. The chain links TRBV4-1 to TRBJ2-1; TRBD1 matches at 9 bases. Germline lookup yields CDR1 MGHRA and CDR2 YSYEKL. Trimming at V came to 3 bases and at J to 9 bases, leaving 6 bases not matched to a gene. The CDR3 contains 14 residues.

This clone was detected once. The chain joins TRBV4-2 to TRBJ1-2; no clear D gene. Trimming stripped 0 bases from V and 8 bases from J, with 16 bases between. The CDR3 sequence is 15 residues long. The germline V gene encodes CDR1 LGHNA and CDR2 YNFKEQ. In DNA form, the CDR3 reads TGTGCCAGCAGCCAAGAGGGCGGGGTCGGACTGGGCTACACCTTC. Its protein product is CASSQEGGVGLGYTF.

V and J are TRBV10-1 and TRBJ2-1; 7 nucleotides align to TRBD2. J gave up 1 base and V 6 bases, and 6 bases lay outside the gene matches. The CDR3 covers 15 residues. Per germline, CDR1 WNHNN and CDR2 SYGVQD (reference sequence). Written as DNA, the CDR3 is TGCGCCAGCAGCGCACTAGCGAATTCCTACAATGAGCAGTTCTTC. This codes for CASSALANSYNEQFF.

The chain combines TRBV19 with TRBJ1-2, with 10 bases matching TRBD1. The V segment lost 9 bases and the J segment 8 bases; nucleotides outside the gene matches: 15. Germline lookup yields CDR1 LNHDA and CDR2 SQIVND (reference sequence). The CDR3 is made up of 15 amino acids. The chain's CDR3 is CASATTRQGARGYTF. The DNA for the CDR3 is TGTGCCAGCGCTACGACCCGACAGGGGGCGCGGGGCTACACCTTC.

This clone has a single count. The gene calls are TRBV4-1 and TRBJ2-1; TRBD2 matches 13 bases. With V trimmed by 1 base and J by 9 bases, 6 bases remained unmatched. The CDR3 loop spans 16 amino acids. Germline V CDR1 and CDR2: MGHRA, YSYEKL. The CDR3 nucleotides read TGCGCCAGCAGCCAAGGAACTAGCGGGGGGGCCGGTGAGCAGTTCTTC. Its translation is CASSQGTSGGAGEQFF.

The chain recombines TRBV5-1 with TRBJ1-1; 10 bases fit TRBD1. This CDR3 spans 21 amino acids. Germline loops: CDR1 SGHRS, CDR2 YFSETQ. V was pared by 0 bases and J by 4 bases, with 21 bases of the junction left unmatched. The CDR3 nucleotides read TGCGCCAGCAGCTTGGGGGGGGTTCCGACAGGGGGCCCTGAAAGGCTCACTGAAGCTTTCTTT. This translates into CASSLGGVPTGGPERLTEAFF. The full variable domain, rest sourced from reference TRBV5-1 and TRBJ1-1, is KAGVTQTPRYLIKTRGQQVTLSCSPISGHRSVSWYQQTPGQGLQFLFEYFSETQRNKGNFPGRFSGRQFSNSRSEMNVSTLELGDSALYLCASSLGGVPTGGPERLTEAFFGQGTRLTVV.

In this sample, this clone turned up a few times. This sequence joins TRBV10-3 and TRBJ2-2, with D possibly TRBD1 on 5 matching bases. There are 14 residues in the CDR3. Germline V gene data show CDR1 as ENHRY and CDR2 as SYGVKD. Trimming removed 0 bases from V and 4 bases from J, with 6 bases in between. This chain's CDR3 is CAISESRGTGELFF. DNA of the CDR3: TGTGCCATCAGTGAGTCTAGGGGCACCGGGGAGCTGTTTTTT.

The V gene is TRBV20-1, the J gene TRBJ1-2; D is possibly TRBD1 (5 bases). CDR1 and CDR2 from the germline V gene are DFQATT and SNEGSKA (reference sequence). There are 11 residues in the CDR3. Trimming removed 6 bases from V and 8 bases from J, with 13 bases in between. The CDR3 loop reads CSATGTKGYTF. The CDR3 bases are TGCAGTGCAACCGGGACTAAGGGCTACACCTTC.

The J gene is TRBJ1-2, the V gene TRBV27, with TRBD1 matching over 7 bases. Trimming took 5 bases from V and 8 from J; bases not matched to a gene: 8. Germline CDR1 reads MNHEY; CDR2 reads SMNVEV (reference sequence). The CDR3 totals 13 residues. The chain's CDR3 is CASSLRTGGGYTF. The CDR3 nucleotides are TGTGCCAGCAGTCTAAGGACAGGCGGGGGCTACACCTTC.

This clone was recorded only once. V is TRBV28 and J is TRBJ1-2; TRBD1 aligns across 9 bases. The CDR3 spans 13 residues. V was pared by 8 bases and J by 2 bases, with 3 bases of the junction left unmatched. CDR1 MDHEN and CDR2 SYDVKM come from the germline V gene. The chain's CDR3 is CASGDRVNYGYTF. DNA of the CDR3: TGTGCCAGCGGGGACAGGGTAAACTATGGCTACACCTTC.

The V gene is TRBV27, the J gene TRBJ1-5; 8 bases fit TRBD1. Germline CDR1 and CDR2: MNHEY and SMNVEV (reference sequence). V lost 9 bases, J lost 2 bases, and 9 bases stayed unmatched. The CDR3 totals 15 residues. The CDR3 spells CASSWTGKGNQPQHF. As DNA, the CDR3 is TGTGCCAGTTCTTGGACAGGGAAGGGCAATCAGCCCCAGCATTTT.

The V call is TRBV5-1, the J call TRBJ2-2, with D tentatively TRBD1 (5 bases). The V gene's germline CDR1 is SGHRS and CDR2 YFSETQ. Trimming left V 5 bases short and J 3 bases short, with 8 bases between. The CDR3 contains 13 residues. The CDR3 here is CASRVQDTGELFF. DNA for the CDR3: TGCGCCAGCAGGGTACAGGACACCGGGGAGCTGTTTTTT.

The V gene is TRBV29-1, the J gene TRBJ1-1; 10 bases are a match to TRBD1. The CDR3 is 15 residues long. Trimming cost V 5 bases and J 3 bases; bases outside gene matches: 9. Germline CDR1 reads SQVTM; CDR2 reads ANQGSEA. The CDR3: CSVQPTGGRYTEAFF. In DNA, the CDR3 is TGCAGCGTTCAGCCGACAGGGGGCAGGTACACTGAAGCTTTCTTT.

This chain connects TRBV11-3 to TRBJ2-1, with TRBD2 as a possible D gene (5 bases). V lost 5 bases to trimming and J lost 5 bases, with 13 bases between them. The germline V gene encodes CDR1 SGHNT and CDR2 YENEEA. This CDR3 region has 14 residues. CDR3 protein: CASSRKDGNNEQFF. In nucleotides, the CDR3 is TGTGCCAGCAGCAGAAAGGACGGGAACAATGAGCAGTTCTTC.

This sequence joins TRBV2 and TRBJ2-7, with D possibly TRBD2 on 6 matching bases. The CDR3 is 13 residues long. Trimming took 7 bases from V and 5 from J, leaving 15 bases between them. CDR1 SNHLY and CDR2 FYNNEI come from the germline V gene. The CDR3 nucleotides read TGTGCCAGCAAGCGGGTGGTTGTGGACGAGCAGTACGTC. Amino acids: CASKRVVVDEQYV.

The V and J genes are TRBV15 and TRBJ1-1; D is possibly TRBD1 (6 bases). The CDR3 has 14 amino acids. Trimming shortened V by 4 bases and J by 1 base, and 10 bases separated the two germline ends. CDR1 is LNHNV and CDR2 is YYDKDF in the germline V gene (reference sequence). The chain's CDR3 is CATSTDRSNTEAFF. In DNA form, the CDR3 reads TGTGCCACCAGCACTGACAGGTCGAACACTGAAGCTTTCTTT.

This chain links TRBV4-1 with TRBJ1-5; TRBD1 is a possible D gene (5 bases). The CDR3 sequence is 16 residues long. Germline-derived CDR1 and CDR2 are MGHRA and YSYEKL. V gave up 0 bases and J gave up 2 bases, with 11 bases separating them. CDR3 in amino acids: CASSQDMRGGNQPQHF. DNA for the CDR3: TGCGCCAGCAGCCAAGATATGCGGGGCGGCAATCAGCCCCAGCATTTT.

This chain connects TRBV5-1 to TRBJ2-5; tentative D call: TRBD1 (5 bases). This CDR3 comprises 15 residues. The germline gives CDR1 SGHRS, CDR2 YFSETQ. Trimming pared 3 bases from V and 2 bases from J, leaving 14 bases between. CDR3 coding DNA: TGCGCCAGCAGCTCGGGCAGGGTTATACAAGAGACCCAGTACTTC. This encodes CASSSGRVIQETQYF.

This rearrangement joins TRBV18 to TRBJ2-2; D may be TRBD1 (5 bases). The CDR3 is made up of 16 amino acids. V was clipped by 2 bases and J by 0 bases, with 10 bases between them. Germline-derived CDR1 and CDR2 are KGHSH and LQKENI. As DNA, the CDR3 is TGTGCCAGCTCACCAATGGACATTGCGAACACCGGGGAGCTGTTTTTT. Translated, it gives CASSPMDIANTGELFF.

The V call is TRBV4-2, the J call TRBJ1-2; TRBD1 agrees at 8 bases. Germline V gene lookup returns CDR1 LGHNA and CDR2 YNFKEQ. The CDR3 is made up of 14 amino acids. V was pared by 0 bases and J by 7 bases, with 4 bases of the junction left unmatched. Here the CDR3 DNA reads TGTGCCAGCAGCCAAGATCACGGACAGGGTGGCTACACCTTC. It codes for CASSQDHGQGGYTF.

V gene TRBV19 combines with J gene TRBJ1-4, with D perhaps TRBD1 (5 bases). This CDR3 is 14 amino acids long. The germline V gene has CDR1 LNHDA and CDR2 SQIVND (reference sequence). The V end was cut by 8 bases, the J end by 2 bases, with 12 bases between. CDR3 residues: CASGTGGTNEKLFF. In DNA form, the CDR3 reads TGTGCCAGTGGGACGGGAGGCACTAATGAAAAACTGTTTTTT.

CDR3 protein: CASSSLADPKGPTQYF. Here the CDR3 DNA reads TGTGCCAGCAGTTCTCTAGCGGACCCGAAGGGGCCTACGCAGTATTTT. J is TRBJ2-3 and V is TRBV28, with TRBD2 matching 7 bases. Germline trimming cut 4 bases from V and 8 bases from J; bases unmatched to any gene: 15. The germline V gene encodes CDR1 MDHEN and CDR2 SYDVKM. The CDR3 is made up of 16 amino acids. Supplemented by reference TRBV28 and TRBJ2-3, the full variable domain reads DVKVTQSSRYLVKRTGEKVFLECVQDMDHENMFWYRQDPGLGLRLIYFSYDVKMKEKGDIPEGYSVSREKKERFSLILESASTNQTSMYLCASSSLADPKGPTQYFGPGTRLTVL.

The chain recombines TRBV7-9 with TRBJ2-7; tentative D call: TRBD2 (6 bases). Deletions cut 1 base from V and 4 bases from J, with 11 bases between. The CDR3 totals 14 residues. The germline V gene encodes CDR1 SEHNR and CDR2 FQNEAQ (reference sequence). The CDR3 DNA is TGTGCCAGCAGCTTAGAGGGAGCGGGTTACGAGCAGTACGTC. Its translation is CASSLEGAGYEQYV.